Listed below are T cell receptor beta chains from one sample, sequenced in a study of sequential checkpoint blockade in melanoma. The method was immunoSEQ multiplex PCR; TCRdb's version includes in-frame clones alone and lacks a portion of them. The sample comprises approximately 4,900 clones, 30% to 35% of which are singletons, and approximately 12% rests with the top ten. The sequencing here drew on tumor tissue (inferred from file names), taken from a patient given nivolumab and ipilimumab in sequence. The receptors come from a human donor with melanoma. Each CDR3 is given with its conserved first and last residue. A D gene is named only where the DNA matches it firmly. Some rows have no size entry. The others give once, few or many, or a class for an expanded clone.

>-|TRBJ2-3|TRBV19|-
CASSISWGSGDTQYF
TGTGCCAGTAGTATTTCTTGGGGGTCGGGGGATACGCAGTATTTT
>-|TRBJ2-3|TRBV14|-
CASSLGKGWKNTDTQYF
TGTGCCAGCAGCCTAGGAAAGGGGTGGAAAAACACAGATACGCAGTATTTT
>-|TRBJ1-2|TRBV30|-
CASSRDRPYGYTF
TGTGCCTCCTCAAGGGACCGACCCTATGGCTACACCTTC
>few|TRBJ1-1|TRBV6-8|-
CASSQNRLNTEAFF
TGTGCCAGCAGTCAGAATAGGTTGAACACTGAAGCTTTCTTT
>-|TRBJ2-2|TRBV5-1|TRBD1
CASSLGQGTGELFF
TGCGCTAGCAGCTTGGGACAGGGAACCGGGGAGCTGTTTTTT
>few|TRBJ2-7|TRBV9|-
CASRGREGGPYEQYF
TGTGCCAGCAGGGGCCGGGAAGGAGGGCCTTACGAGCAGTACTTC
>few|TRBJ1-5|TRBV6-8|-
CASSSADSIPNQPQHF
TGTGCCAGCAGTTCCGCGGACAGCATCCCCAATCAGCCCCAGCATTTT
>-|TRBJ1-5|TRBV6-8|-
CAISSIGTKNQPQHF
TGTGCCATCAGTTCGATCGGGACAAAGAATCAGCCCCAGCATTTT
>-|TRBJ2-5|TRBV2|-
CATESGYQETQYF
TGTGCCACCGAAAGCGGGTACCAAGAGACCCAGTACTTC
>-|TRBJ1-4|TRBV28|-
CASSPSLGAENEKLFF
TGTGCCAGCAGTCCCTCCTTGGGTGCCGAAAATGAAAAACTGTTTTTT
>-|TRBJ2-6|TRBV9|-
CASTGRSGANVLTF
TGTGCCAGTACAGGGAGGTCTGGGGCCAACGTCCTGACTTTC
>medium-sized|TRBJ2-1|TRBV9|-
CASSVAPGLNNEQFF
TGTGCCAGCAGCGTAGCCCCCGGACTCAACAATGAGCAGTTCTTC
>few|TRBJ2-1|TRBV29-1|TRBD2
CSVEVWRLAGYEQFF
TGCAGCGTTGAAGTATGGCGACTAGCGGGTTATGAGCAGTTCTTC
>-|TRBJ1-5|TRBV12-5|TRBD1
CASGGTGGSQPQHF
TGTGCTAGTGGCGGGACAGGGGGCAGTCAGCCCCAGCATTTT
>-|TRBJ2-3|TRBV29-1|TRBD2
CSVEDRGGRGTDTQYF
TGCAGCGTTGAAGATCGGGGGGGCAGGGGAACAGATACGCAGTATTTT
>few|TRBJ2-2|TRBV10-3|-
CAISVVGRGELFF
TGTGCCATCAGTGTAGTGGGCAGGGGGGAGCTGTTTTTT
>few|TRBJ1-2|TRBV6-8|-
CASRQETFGYTF
TGTGCCAGCAGACAGGAAACATTTGGCTACACCTTC
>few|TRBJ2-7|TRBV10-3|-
CASSEGSGHYEQYF
TGTGCCAGCAGTGAGGGGTCAGGGCACTACGAGCAGTACTTC
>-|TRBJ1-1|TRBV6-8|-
CASSYLAAGANTEAFF
TGTGCCAGCAGTTACCTGGCAGCCGGAGCGAACACTGAAGCTTTCTTT
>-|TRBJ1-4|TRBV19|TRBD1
CASSSRTGPKINEKLFF
TGTGCCAGTAGTTCCCGGACAGGGCCGAAAATCAATGAAAAACTGTTTTTT
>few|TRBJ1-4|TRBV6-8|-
CASSYGQAGGGEKLFF
TGTGCCAGCAGTTACGGGCAGGCAGGAGGAGGGGAAAAACTGTTTTTT
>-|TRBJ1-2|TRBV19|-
CASSEHGGYTF
TGTGCCAGTAGTGAGCACGGGGGCTACACCTTC
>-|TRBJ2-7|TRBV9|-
CANQRETAYEQYF
TGTGCCAATCAAAGGGAAACAGCTTACGAGCAGTACTTC
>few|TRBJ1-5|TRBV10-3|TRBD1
CASLGGQAYSNQPQHF
TGTGCCAGCTTGGGGGGACAGGCCTATAGCAATCAGCCCCAGCATTTT
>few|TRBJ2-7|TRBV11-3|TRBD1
CASSLVGAGGAYEQYF
TGTGCCAGCAGCTTAGTTGGGGCAGGGGGCGCCTACGAGCAGTACTTC
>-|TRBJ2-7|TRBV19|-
CASSPRDQGFSFQYEQYF
TGTGCCAGTAGTCCGAGGGACCAGGGATTCTCTTTCCAATACGAGCAGTACTTC
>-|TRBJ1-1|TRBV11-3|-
CASSLLNRGTEAFF
TGTGCCAGCAGCCTCCTGAACCGGGGCACTGAAGCTTTCTTT
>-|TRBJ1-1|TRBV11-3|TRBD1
CASSPRTGETEAFF
TGTGCCAGCAGCCCGAGGACAGGGGAAACTGAAGCTTTCTTT
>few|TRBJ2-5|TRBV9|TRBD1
CASSPGQKETQYF
TGTGCCAGCAGCCCGGGACAGAAAGAGACCCAGTACTTC
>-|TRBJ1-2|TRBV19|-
CASSRSNRVNYGYTF
TGTGCCAGTAGTAGGTCTAACAGGGTTAACTATGGCTACACCTTC
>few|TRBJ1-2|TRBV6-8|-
CASSYLRANYGYTF
TGTGCCAGCAGTTACCTCAGAGCTAACTATGGCTACACCTTC
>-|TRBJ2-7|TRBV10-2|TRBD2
CASSASRGGAYEQYF
TGCGCCAGCAGTGCCTCCCGCGGGGGAGCCTACGAGCAGTACTTC
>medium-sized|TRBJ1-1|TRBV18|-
CASSPYRETEAFF
TGTGCCAGCTCACCATATCGGGAAACTGAAGCTTTCTTT
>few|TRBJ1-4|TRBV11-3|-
CASTPSGQETGTNEKLFF
TGTGCCAGCACCCCTAGCGGCCAAGAGACGGGGACTAATGAAAAACTGTTTTTT
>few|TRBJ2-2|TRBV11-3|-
CASSLGGAMVTGELFF
TGTGCCAGCAGCTTAGGAGGGGCTATGGTTACCGGGGAGCTGTTTTTT
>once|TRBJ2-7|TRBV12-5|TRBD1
CASGSRDRGQYF
TGTGCTAGTGGTTCCCGGGACAGGGGGCAGTACTTC
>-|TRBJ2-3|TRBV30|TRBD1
CAWIRANQGVRTDTQYF
TGTGCCTGGATCCGCGCTAACCAGGGGGTAAGAACAGATACGCAGTATTTT
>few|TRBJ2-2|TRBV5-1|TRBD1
CASSLVAGGWTGELFF
TGCGCCAGCAGCTTGGTGGCAGGGGGTTGGACCGGGGAGCTGTTTTTT
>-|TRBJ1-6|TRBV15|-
CATSRSTKDNSPLHF
TGTGCCACCAGCAGATCGACGAAAGATAATTCACCCCTCCACTTT
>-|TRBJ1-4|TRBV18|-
CASSAGTNEKLFF
TGTGCCAGCTCAGCGGGGACTAATGAAAAACTGTTTTTT
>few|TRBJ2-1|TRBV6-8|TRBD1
CASRSGQGTDEQFF
TGTGCCAGCAGATCCGGACAGGGGACGGATGAGCAGTTCTTC
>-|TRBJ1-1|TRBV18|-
CASSPHPMNTEAFF
TGTGCCAGCTCACCACATCCAATGAACACTGAAGCTTTCTTT
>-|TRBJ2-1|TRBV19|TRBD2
CASRVGASGANEQFF
TGTGCCAGTAGGGTCGGAGCTAGCGGGGCAAATGAGCAGTTCTTC